This TCR beta chain was identified during a study of cytomegalovirus exposure and HLA in healthy donors. For the study at large: The roughly 120 million unique TCR beta sequences, from 150 million to 200 million T cells, were found by an earlier analysis.

Points on this clone: Its antigen is undetermined.

General observations from the study: In a later analysis, a missense DCLRE1C variant was linked to TCR beta V- and J-gene trimming. Most subjects had HLA-A and HLA-B alleles reportedly predicted accurately by TCR beta sequences.

Vbeta (60) and Jbeta (13) primers were used in the PCR. Libraries were prepared by immunoSEQ multiplex PCR; TCRdb keeps only in-frame clonotypes and omits some of them. Among roughly 140,000 clones listed, about 80% were seen once. Germline CDR1 reads SQVTM; CDR2 reads ANQGSEA. Deletions cut 4 bases from V and 3 bases from J, with 14 bases between. The CDR3 contains 14 residues. The receptor comes from a man under 40 in good health and CMV-seropositive. The material sequenced was PBMCs. The chain couples TRBV29-1 to TRBJ2-3; the D gene is possibly TRBD1 (5 bases). The CDR3 nucleotides read TGCAGCGTTGGTCAGCAGGGCGGAACAGATACGCAGTATTTT. This encodes CSVGQQGGTDTQYF.